This TCR beta chain was identified in a study of blood T cell repertoires in COVID-19. This clone was observed a handful of times. In the study's own analysis: Amplification of reference gene primers was used by the study to estimate nucleated cell counts. The method was immunoSEQ multiplex PCR; TCRdb's version includes in-frame clones alone and lacks a portion of them. V, J and clone size are those of that table, while D and trimming were read from the DNA. The repertoire has over 100,000 clones, approximately 90% of them found once; the top ten carry around 4%. CDR3 size: 16 residues. V lost 4 bases to trimming and J lost 9 bases; unmatched junction nucleotides: 12.

The sample comprised peripheral blood. The V call is TRBV23-1, the J call TRBJ2-1, with 10 bases aligning to TRBD2. TRBV23-1 is given ORF status, its function remaining uncertain. The sequence was collected from a man in his forties with acute or convalescent COVID-19. The CDR3 nucleotides are TGCGCCAGCAGTCCCATATCAGCGGGGGGGCCGGGTGAGCAGTTCTTC. Translating it yields CASSPISAGGPGEQFF.